This entry lists 10 T cell receptor beta chains sequenced from one sample in a study of control samples from healthy donors and cancer patients. The method was immunoSEQ multiplex PCR; TCRdb's version includes in-frame clones alone and lacks a portion of them. The repertoire includes fewer than 200,000 clones, about 90% of them detected once, and over 1.1% sits in the top ten. Sequencing input: blood. Receptors were obtained from a woman aged 45-60 years in good health.

The J gene is TRBJ1-2, the V gene TRBV5-1; maybe TRBD1 (5 bases). The CDR3 is 12 residues long. CDR1 is SGHRS, CDR2 YFSETQ, per germline. The V and J ends lost 4 bases and 8 bases respectively, with 12 bases between them. CDR3 region: CASSGDLSGYTF. The CDR3 nucleotides are TGCGCCAGCAGCGGGGACTTGAGCGGCTACACCTTC. Full variable domain (missing parts from reference TRBV5-1 and TRBJ1-2): KAGVTQTPRYLIKTRGQQVTLSCSPISGHRSVSWYQQTPGQGLQFLFEYFSETQRNKGNFPGRFSGRQFSNSRSEMNVSTLELGDSALYLCASSGDLSGYTFGSGTRLTVV.

The J gene is TRBJ2-1, the V gene TRBV5-4, with TRBD2 matching 10 bases. With 2 bases clipped from V and 6 bases from J, the junction kept 2 bases outside the gene matches. Germline V gives CDR1 SGHNT, CDR2 YYREEE (reference sequence). CDR3 length: 14 residues. The CDR3 DNA is TGTGCCAGCAGCTTAGCGGGGGGGCGCAATGAGCAGTTCTTC. It encodes CASSLAGGRNEQFF.

The rearrangement joins TRBV10-3 to TRBJ2-3; 7 bases match TRBD1. This CDR3 has 14 amino acids. The V gene end was trimmed by 7 bases and the J gene end by 3 bases; junction bases not matched to a gene: 7. Germline V gene lookup returns CDR1 ENHRY and CDR2 SYGVKD. The CDR3 is CAINKGGSTDTQYF. CDR3 DNA: TGTGCCATCAATAAAGGGGGCTCGACAGATACGCAGTATTTT.

The rearrangement uses TRBV19 and TRBJ2-2; 9 bases agree with TRBD2. Losses at the gene ends were 3 bases for V and 4 bases for J; bases not matched to a gene: 3. The CDR3 loop spans 15 amino acids. Germline loops: CDR1 LNHDA, CDR2 SQIVND (reference sequence). The CDR3 DNA reads as TGTGCCAGTAGTATCGGACTAGCGTCCACCGGGGAGCTGTTTTTT. As protein: CASSIGLASTGELFF. Filled out from reference TRBV19 and TRBJ2-2, the complete variable domain reads DGGITQSPKYLFRKEGQNVTLSCEQNLNHDAMYWYRQDPGQGLRLIYYSQIVNDFQKGDIAEGYSVSREKKESFPLTVTSAQKNPTAFYLCASSIGLASTGELFFGEGSRLTVL.

CDR3 sequence: CASSVLGTGNTGELFF. The CDR3, as DNA: TGTGCCAGCAGCGTCCTGGGGACAGGGAACACCGGGGAGCTGTTTTTT. The V call is TRBV9, the J call TRBJ2-2; TRBD1 aligns across 8 bases. The germline CDR1 and CDR2 sequences are SGDLS and YYNGEE. Unmatched junction bases numbered 4, after V lost 2 bases and J lost 1 base. CDR3 size: 16 residues.

The gene calls are TRBV7-8 and TRBJ1-4; TRBD1 is a possible D gene (6 bases). This CDR3 comprises 15 residues. Germline V gene sequence: CDR1 SGHVS, CDR2 FQNEAQ. V was clipped by 0 bases and J by 6 bases, with 11 bases between them. The CDR3 nucleotides read TGTGCCAGCAGCTTAGCGACCGGGGGCTATGAAAAACTGTTTTTT. The encoded protein is CASSLATGGYEKLFF. Based on the CDR3 plus reference TRBV7-8 and TRBJ1-4, the full variable domain is GAGVSQSPRYKVAKRGQDVALRCDPISGHVSLFWYQQALGQGPEFLTYFQNEAQLDKSGLPSDRFFAERPEGSVSTLKIQRTQQEDSAVYLCASSLATGGYEKLFFGSGTQLSVL.

The V call is TRBV5-1, the J call TRBJ1-2; 9 bases line up with TRBD1. The germline V gene encodes CDR1 SGHRS and CDR2 YFSETQ. The CDR3 length is 13 residues. After removal of 4 bases from V and 6 bases from J, the junction contained 4 bases not matched to a gene. The CDR3 region has the DNA TGCGCCAGCAGCAAGGACAGGGGACATGGCTACACCTTC. It yields the protein CASSKDRGHGYTF. Filled out from reference TRBV5-1 and TRBJ1-2, the complete variable domain reads KAGVTQTPRYLIKTRGQQVTLSCSPISGHRSVSWYQQTPGQGLQFLFEYFSETQRNKGNFPGRFSGRQFSNSRSEMNVSTLELGDSALYLCASSKDRGHGYTFGSGTRLTVV.

This sequence joins TRBV14 and TRBJ1-1; weak D call: TRBD1 (6 bases). Germline V gene sequence: CDR1 SGHDN, CDR2 FVKESK. The germline V and J ends were trimmed by 2 bases and 3 bases, with 16 bases remaining between them. There are 16 residues in the CDR3. The CDR3 region has the DNA TGTGCCAGCAGCCAACAGACAGGATACCCTTACACTGAAGCTTTCTTT. Translating gives CASSQQTGYPYTEAFF.

This clone was detected only once. The chain couples TRBV27 to TRBJ2-1; 14 nucleotides agree with TRBD2. The V and J ends lost 2 bases and 0 bases, in that order; junction bases with no gene match: 0. The V gene's germline CDR1 is MNHEY and CDR2 SMNVEV (reference sequence). The CDR3 is 17 amino acids. CDR3 protein: CASSLGTSGSSYNEQFF. CDR3 nucleotide sequence: TGTGCCAGCAGTTTAGGGACTAGCGGGAGCTCCTACAATGAGCAGTTCTTC.

This clone was recorded once. The V and J genes are TRBV6-6 and TRBJ2-5; D tentatively fits TRBD1 or TRBD2 (5 bases each). The CDR3 has 16 amino acids. Trimming cost V 0 bases and J 5 bases, with 16 bases left between them. Germline V CDR1 and CDR2: MNHNY, SVGAGI (reference sequence). The CDR3 DNA reads as TGTGCCAGCAGTTACTCGCTTACACCCGGGGCGGAGACCCAGTACTTC. Its translation is CASSYSLTPGAETQYF.